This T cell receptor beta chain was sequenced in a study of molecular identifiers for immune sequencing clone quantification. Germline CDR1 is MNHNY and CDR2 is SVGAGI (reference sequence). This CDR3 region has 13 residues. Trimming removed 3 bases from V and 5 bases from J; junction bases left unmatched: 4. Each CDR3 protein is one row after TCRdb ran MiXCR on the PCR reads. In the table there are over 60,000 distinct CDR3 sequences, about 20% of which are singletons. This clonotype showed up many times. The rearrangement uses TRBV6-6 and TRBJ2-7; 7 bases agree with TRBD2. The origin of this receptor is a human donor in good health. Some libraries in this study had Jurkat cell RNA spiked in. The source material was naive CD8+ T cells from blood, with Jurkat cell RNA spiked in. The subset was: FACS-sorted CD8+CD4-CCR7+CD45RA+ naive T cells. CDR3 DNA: TGTGCCAGCAGTTATGCCAGCGGGAACGAGCAGTACTTC. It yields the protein CASSYASGNEQYF.